The 27 T cell receptor beta chains below all came from one sample that was sequenced in a study of cytomegalovirus exposure and HLA in healthy donors. 13 Jbeta primers and 60 Vbeta primers were used for the PCR. Profiling relied on immunoSEQ multiplex PCR, and the TCRdb table lists in-frame clones only, not all of them. This table has 85,000 to 130,000 clones, more than 65% appearing once. Sequenced material: PBMCs. The source of these receptors is a woman in her fifties or sixties in good health and CMV-seropositive.

This clone has a handful of counts. The chain joins TRBV6-6 to TRBJ1-4, with 8 bases aligning to TRBD1. The CDR3 is 15 amino acids. V shed 8 bases and J 5 bases; nucleotides not matched to a gene: 10. CDR1 and CDR2 from the germline V gene are MNHNY and SVGAGI (reference sequence). Here the CDR3 reads CASSGQGGLNEKLFF. The CDR3 DNA sequence: TGTGCCAGCTCAGGACAGGGAGGTCTCAATGAAAAACTGTTTTTT.

This rearrangement joins TRBV4-1 to TRBJ1-5; no clear D. Trimming removed 0 bases from V and 0 bases from J, with 15 bases in between. CDR3 size: 18 residues. In germline, CDR1 is MGHRA, CDR2 YSYEKL. The CDR3 DNA reads as TGCGCCAGCAGCCAAGAAATTACAGTAACATATAGCAATCAGCCCCAGCATTTT. This sequence encodes CASSQEITVTYSNQPQHF.

This clone was seen a handful of times. The J gene is TRBJ2-1, the V gene TRBV25-1; possibly TRBD1 for D (6 bases). The V gene lost 4 bases and the J gene lost 7 bases, with 11 bases spanning the gap. The germline CDR1 and CDR2 sequences are MGHDK and SYGVNS. The CDR3 is 13 amino acids. This CDR3 reads CASSVYRANEQFF. The CDR3 coding sequence is TGTGCCAGCAGTGTTTACAGGGCAAATGAGCAGTTCTTC.

The chain joins TRBV28 to TRBJ1-5, with D possibly TRBD1 on 6 matching bases. CDR1 and CDR2 from the germline V gene are MDHEN and SYDVKM. CDR3 length: 16 residues. The ends were cut back, 5 bases at V and 5 bases at J, with 19 bases in the middle. CDR3 loop: CASSLRGRGLHQPQHF. CDR3 sequence (DNA): TGTGCCAGCAGTCTAAGAGGGAGGGGGTTGCATCAGCCCCAGCATTTT.

In its sample, this clone was seen a few times. The rearrangement uses TRBV2 and TRBJ1-2; possible D gene TRBD1, 5 bases. V lost 6 bases, J lost 4 bases, and 18 bases lay in between. The CDR3 is 15 amino acids. Germline V gives CDR1 SNHLY, CDR2 FYNNEI. The CDR3 DNA is TGTGCCAGCAGATGGCGGGGCCCGGGAATCTATGGCTACACCTTC. Translated: CASRWRGPGIYGYTF.

Only a few counts were recorded for this clone. The chain uses TRBV6-1 and TRBJ2-3; 11 nucleotides agree with TRBD1. V lost 6 bases to trimming and J lost 3 bases; unmatched junction nucleotides: 5. Germline CDR1 reads MNHNS; CDR2 reads SASEGT. The CDR3 runs 15 residues. In nucleotides, the CDR3 is TGTGCCAGCAGATCCCGGGACAGGGGGACAGATACGCAGTATTTT. Amino acids: CASRSRDRGTDTQYF.

The chain has TRBV11-2 and TRBJ2-5; TRBD2 might be the D (6 bases). V was shortened by 1 base and J by 5 bases, with 17 bases between the two germline ends. The CDR3 covers 16 residues. Germline CDR1 reads SGHAT; CDR2 reads FQNNGV. CDR3 sequence (DNA): TGTGCCAGCAGCTTAGTTGGGAGCGCTGGGGGGGAGACCCAGTACTTC. Protein: CASSLVGSAGGETQYF.

In the case of this clone: One junction end does not reproduce the germline sequence, and a read error may be involved. The gene calls are TRBV7-7 and TRBJ2-3, with a weak D call TRBD2 (6 bases). This CDR3 region has 14 residues. Germline CDR1 reads SSHAT; CDR2 reads FNYEAQ (reference sequence). The CDR3 loop reads CASSLEVADDTQYF. In DNA, the CDR3 is TGTGCTAGCAGCTTAGAGGTAGCGGATGATACGCAGTATTTT.

The chain uses TRBV7-3 and TRBJ1-4, with D unclear. Germline CDR1 reads SGHTA; CDR2 reads FQGTGA. The CDR3 extends over 12 amino acids. V dropped 3 bases and J dropped 4 bases, with 3 bases sitting between them. This CDR3 is CASSFLNEKLFF. The CDR3, as DNA: TGTGCCAGCAGCTTTCTTAATGAAAAACTGTTTTTT.

The chain couples TRBV5-1 to TRBJ2-5; 13 bases are shared with TRBD2. This CDR3 contains 17 residues. The V gene end was trimmed by 5 bases and the J gene end by 5 bases; junction bases not matched to a gene: 12. Looked up from germline, CDR1 is SGHRS and CDR2 is YFSETQ. In nucleotides, the CDR3 is TGCGCCAGCAGTCCTAACCTCGGGACTAGCGGGACGGAGACCCAGTACTTC. It is translated as CASSPNLGTSGTETQYF.

This sequence joins TRBV12-5 and TRBJ2-7; tentatively, D is TRBD2 (5 bases). Germline assignment: CDR1 LGHNT and CDR2 FRNRAP. V was shortened by 1 base and J by 0 bases, with 19 bases between the two germline ends. The CDR3 is 18 residues long. CDR3 sequence reads: CASGLARLPGVTSYEQYF. Here the CDR3 DNA reads TGTGCTAGTGGTTTGGCGCGACTTCCCGGGGTTACCTCCTACGAGCAGTACTTC.

The chain combines TRBV6-5 with TRBJ1-1; a weak D match, TRBD1 (6 bases). Germline CDR1 reads MNHEY; CDR2 reads SVGAGI. Trimming took 2 bases from V and 4 from J, leaving 14 bases between them. There are 15 residues in the CDR3. CDR3: CASSYGGTVGTEAFF. The DNA of the CDR3 is TGTGCCAGCAGTTACGGGGGCACCGTCGGCACTGAAGCTTTCTTT.

This clone was counted only a few times. This chain links TRBV7-3 with TRBJ2-1; 7 bases fit TRBD2. Trimming removed 2 bases from V and 5 bases from J; junction bases left unmatched: 3. The CDR3 loop spans 14 amino acids. In germline, CDR1 is SGHTA, CDR2 FQGTGA. The CDR3: CASSLGGSDNEQFF. As DNA, the CDR3 is TGTGCCAGCAGCTTAGGCGGGAGCGACAATGAGCAGTTCTTC.

This chain uses TRBV9 with TRBJ2-2, with TRBD1 matching over 7 bases. Trimming at V came to 4 bases and at J to 5 bases, leaving 8 bases not matched to a gene. Germline values: CDR1 SGDLS, CDR2 YYNGEE. The CDR3 totals 15 residues. The CDR3 loop is CASSTGTAVTGELFF. The CDR3, as DNA: TGTGCCAGCAGCACAGGGACAGCCGTTACCGGGGAGCTGTTTTTT.

The chain links TRBV11-1 to TRBJ2-2, with unresolved D. The CDR3 is made up of 15 amino acids. Germline CDR1 SGHAT, CDR2 FQDESV (reference sequence). V was trimmed by 7 bases and J by 1 base, leaving 13 bases between them. In DNA form, the CDR3 reads TGTGCCAGCACCCCCCGGGTAGGGAACACCGGGGAGCTGTTTTTT. Translating it yields CASTPRVGNTGELFF.

This clone turned up a few times. The chain combines TRBV4-1 with TRBJ2-7; 7 positions agree with TRBD1. Germline values: CDR1 MGHRA, CDR2 YSYEKL. This CDR3 spans 15 amino acids. The trim removed 3 bases at V and 2 bases at J, leaving 7 bases unmatched. The CDR3 sequence is CASSQRTGQPYEQYF. CDR3 in DNA: TGCGCCAGCAGCCAGAGGACAGGACAACCCTACGAGCAGTACTTC.

The gene calls are TRBV30 and TRBJ2-7, with 12 positions matching TRBD2. The germline V gene has CDR1 GTSNPN and CDR2 SVGIG (reference sequence). V lost 1 base to trimming and J lost 0 bases; unmatched junction nucleotides: 4. CDR3 size: 16 residues. In nucleotides, the CDR3 is TGTGCCTGGAGTGGACTAGCGGGAGTTTCCTCCTACGAGCAGTACTTC. It yields the protein CAWSGLAGVSSYEQYF.

This chain joins TRBV6-6 and TRBJ2-1; 8 bases are a match to TRBD2. The J segment lost 0 bases and the V segment lost 7 bases, leaving 5 bases of the junction unmatched. The length of the CDR3 is 15 residues. In germline, CDR1 is MNHNY, CDR2 SVGAGI (reference sequence). The DNA for the CDR3 is TGTGCCAGCACGCGGGAGGCACTCTCCTACAATGAGCAGTTCTTC. It specifies CASTREALSYNEQFF.

The gene calls are TRBV9 and TRBJ2-1, with D tentatively TRBD1 (5 bases). V lost 1 base and J 9 bases, leaving 17 bases between the germline ends. This CDR3 is built from 15 residues. CDR1 is SGDLS, CDR2 YYNGEE, per germline. CDR3: CASSVNGREVGEQFF. CDR3 DNA sequence: TGTGCCAGCAGCGTAAACGGCAGGGAAGTAGGTGAGCAGTTCTTC.

The CDR3 bases are TGTGCCAGCTCATCTCAGGGGCGGACTGAAGCTTTCTTT. Amino acid sequence: CASSSQGRTEAFF. This chain joins TRBV18 and TRBJ1-1; maybe TRBD1 (6 bases). The CDR3 is 13 amino acids. V lost 5 bases and J lost 5, with 12 bases in between. Germline V gene data show CDR1 as KGHSH and CDR2 as LQKENI.

V usage is TRBV9 and J usage is TRBJ2-1, with 10 bases that match TRBD1. V dropped 4 bases and J dropped 7; count of bases not matched to a gene: 5. The CDR3 has 14 residues. CDR1 and CDR2 from the germline V gene are SGDLS and YYNGEE. The CDR3 DNA follows: TGTGCCAGCAGCCCTCCGGGACAGGGGAATGAGCAGTTCTTC. Translated: CASSPPGQGNEQFF.

The chain recombines TRBV10-3 with TRBJ2-1; 7 positions match TRBD2. Germline CDR1 ENHRY, CDR2 SYGVKD. The J segment lost 8 bases and the V segment lost 6 bases, leaving 7 bases of the junction unmatched. This CDR3 is 13 amino acids long. CDR3 loop: CAIRGRAEDEQFF. In DNA, the CDR3 is TGTGCCATCAGGGGGAGGGCCGAGGATGAGCAGTTCTTC.

The chain has TRBV30 and TRBJ1-2; D gene uncertain. V shed 0 bases and J shed 4 bases, with 12 bases lying between them. The CDR3 covers 14 residues. Germline V gene data show CDR1 as GTSNPN and CDR2 as SVGIG (reference sequence). The CDR3 sequence: CAWSVRVLTYGYTF. As DNA, the CDR3 is TGTGCCTGGAGTGTACGTGTACTTACCTATGGCTACACCTTC.

CDR3 nucleotide sequence: TGTGCCAGCAGCCCTTCCTACGAGCAGTACTTC. It yields the protein CASSPSYEQYF. The chain carries TRBV7-2 and TRBJ2-7; D not certain. V lost 5 bases to trimming and J lost 1 base, with 3 bases between them. The CDR3 is made up of 11 amino acids. Germline CDR1 and CDR2: SGHTA and FQGNSA.

This clone was picked up a small number of times. The chain employs TRBV5-5 and TRBJ1-5; D is ambiguous. The CDR3 contains 16 residues. The V end lost 1 base, the J end lost 2 bases, and 13 bases lay between the germline ends. The germline V gene has CDR1 SGHKS and CDR2 YYEKEE (reference sequence). The chain's CDR3 is CASSLSSGSGNQPQHF. The CDR3 nucleotides are TGTGCCAGCAGCTTGTCGTCGGGTTCGGGCAATCAGCCCCAGCATTTT.

The rearrangement joins TRBV19 to TRBJ1-1, with TRBD1 as a possible D gene (5 bases). Germline loops: CDR1 LNHDA, CDR2 SQIVND (reference sequence). Trimming took 3 bases from V and 2 from J, leaving 10 bases between them. The CDR3 loop spans 14 amino acids. In nucleotides, the CDR3 is TGTGCCAGTAGTATTGGGGGGGTTAACACTGAAGCTTTCTTT. Its protein product is CASSIGGVNTEAFF.

The genes are TRBV5-1 and TRBJ1-2, with D perhaps TRBD1 (6 bases). Looked up from germline, CDR1 is SGHRS and CDR2 is YFSETQ. Trimming pared 3 bases from V and 5 bases from J, leaving 35 bases between. This CDR3 comprises 21 residues. The CDR3 DNA reads as TGCGCCAGCAGCTACTCCCGGGACATTCAACGGATCCCATGGACCTCGTATGGCTACACCTTC. Translation: CASSYSRDIQRIPWTSYGYTF.